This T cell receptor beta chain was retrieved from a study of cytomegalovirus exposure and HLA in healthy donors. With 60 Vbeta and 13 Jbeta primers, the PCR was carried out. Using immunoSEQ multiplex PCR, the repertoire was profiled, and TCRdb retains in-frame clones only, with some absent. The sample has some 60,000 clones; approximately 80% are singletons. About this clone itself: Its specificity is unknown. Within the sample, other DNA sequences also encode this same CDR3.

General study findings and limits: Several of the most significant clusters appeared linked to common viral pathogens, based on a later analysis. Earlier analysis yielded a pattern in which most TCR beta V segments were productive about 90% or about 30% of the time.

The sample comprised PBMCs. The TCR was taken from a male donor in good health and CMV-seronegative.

The CDR3 region is CASSLYSNQPQHF. CDR3 nucleotide sequence: TGTGCCAGCAGCCTATATAGCAATCAGCCCCAGCATTTT. The rearrangement uses TRBV11-2 and TRBJ1-5; unclear D gene. The CDR3 has 13 amino acids. The V end lost 5 bases, the J end lost 0 bases, and 5 bases lay between the germline ends. Germline loops: CDR1 SGHAT, CDR2 FQNNGV.